A single sample gave rise to the 20 T cell receptor beta chains below, sequenced in a study of tumor and adjacent non-tumor tissue in lung cancer (dated by TCRdb to the late 2010s). RNA was isolated from bulk, unsorted tissue, and RNA quality was assessed with a NanoDrop ND-1000 and an Agilent 2100. Normal lung samples were distant non-tumor tissue taken more than 3 cm from the tumor edge. Receptor amplification or capture employed multiplex PCR. TCRdb lists the instrument as Illumina HiSeq 2500. Following protocols modified from ARM-PCR, the researchers constructed TCRbeta libraries through three rounds of nested PCR with primers (Table S4). TCRdb took the public reads, trimmed them with fastp at Q25, ran MiXCR for clone calling and kept in-frame beta chains. Rows matching on CDR3 protein sequence are summarized as one entry with the most common DNA and genes. The sample records about 77,000 distinct CDR3 sequences, just over 75% of which are singletons. Around 38% of the sample goes to the ten largest clones.

The sequenced sample was distant non-tumor lung tissue. These receptors all stem from a man aged 70 or older with non-small cell lung cancer.

This clonotype was found a few times. A much larger clonotype is one base distant, so this may be a read error. This chain joins TRBV14 and TRBJ1-6; D unresolved. Germline CDR1 and CDR2: SGHDN and FVKESK. This CDR3 spans 13 amino acids. The CDR3 sequence is CASSQQYNSPLQF. In DNA, the CDR3 is TGTGCCAGCAGCCAACAGTATAATTCACCCCTCCAGTTT. The variable domain in full, with the rest retrieved from reference TRBV14 and TRBJ1-6, is EAGVTQFPSHSVIEKGQTVTLRCDPISGHDNLYWYRRVMGKEIKFLLHFVKESKQDESGMPNNRFLAERTGGTYSTLKVQPAELEDSGVYFCASSQQYNSPLQFGNGTRLTVT.

As regards this clonotype: It is likely a read error, because the conserved phenylalanine at the end of the CDR3 is missing. The V call is TRBV7-8, the J call TRBJ2-2; tentatively, D is TRBD2 (5 bases). CDR1 is SGHVS, CDR2 FQNEAQ, per germline. The CDR3 contains 17 residues. Trimming took 5 bases from V and 6 from J, leaving 22 bases between them. The CDR3 sequence: CASSTTVASRVAGELFI. CDR3 coding DNA: TGTGCCAGCAGCACTACTGTTGCTAGCAGAGTCGCCGGGGAGCTGTTTATT.

For this clonotype: The CDR3 ends on some other residue instead of the conserved phenylalanine or tryptophan, so this is likely a read error. V is TRBV12-3 or TRBV12-4 and J is TRBJ2-7, with 13 bases identical to TRBD2. CDR3 length: 17 amino acids. The CDR3 region is CVSSSRPGLAGTYEQYL. CDR3 DNA sequence: TGTGTCAGCAGTTCGCGGCCGGGACTAGCGGGAACCTACGAGCAGTACTTA.

In regard to this clonotype: Since a much larger clone is just one base distant, this may be a read error. Given the absence of the conserved phenylalanine or tryptophan at the CDR3 end, a read error is likely. The V call is TRBV12-3 or TRBV12-4, the J call TRBJ1-5; D not certain. CDR3 size: 12 residues. The CDR3 here is CDSSPAGQPQHL. CDR3 in DNA: TGTGACAGCAGTCCCGCTGGCCAGCCACAGCATTTA.

The chain joins TRBV20-1 to TRBJ1-2; weak D call: TRBD1 (5 bases). V lost 2 bases, J lost 2 bases, and 12 bases lay in between. The CDR3 is 14 residues long. CDR1 and CDR2 from the germline V gene are DFQATT and SNEGSKA (reference sequence). The CDR3, as DNA: TGCAGTGCTAGACGTTCCGGACAAAACTATGGCTACACCTTC. It is translated as CSARRSGQNYGYTF.

In the case of this clonotype: An end of the junction differs from the germline gene, which may be a read error. The rearrangement joins TRBV11-2 to TRBJ2-7; D might be TRBD2 (7 bases). The CDR3 consists of 15 residues. From germline, CDR1 is SGHAT and CDR2 FQNNGV. CDR3 in amino acids: CASNLDRGASYEQYF. In nucleotides, the CDR3 is TGTGCCAGCAACTTAGATCGGGGGGCCTCCTACGAGCAGTACTTC.

This clonotype appeared a few times. A read error may account for a junction end that differs from germline. The chain recombines TRBV11-2 with TRBJ1-2; D possibly corresponds to TRBD1 (6 bases). CDR3 size: 15 residues. CDR1 and CDR2 from the germline V gene are SGHAT and FQNNGV. As DNA, the CDR3 is TGTGCCAGCAGCTTTTCCAGGGGCCTCGCCTATGACTACACCTTC. Protein product: CASSFSRGLAYDYTF.

The V and J genes are TRBV29-1 and TRBJ2-5; TRBD2 agrees at 9 bases. V gave up 4 bases and J gave up 2 bases; unmatched junction bases: 17. Germline values: CDR1 SQVTM, CDR2 ANQGSEA. The CDR3 has 18 residues. The CDR3 region has the DNA TGCAGCGTTGGATTCTATTGGACAAGCGGGAGGAAACAAGAGACCCAGTACTTC. It is translated as CSVGFYWTSGRKQETQYF. Together with reference TRBV29-1 and TRBJ2-5, the CDR3 gives the full variable domain: SAVISQKPSRDICQRGTSLTIQCQVDSQVTMMFWYRQQPGQSLTLIATANQGSEATYESGFVIDKFPISRPNLTFSTLTVSNMSPEDSSIYLCSVGFYWTSGRKQETQYFGPGTRLLVL.

This sequence joins TRBV11-2 and TRBJ1-1, with D perhaps matching TRBD1 (6 bases). V lost 5 bases to trimming and J lost 10 bases, with 20 bases between them. This CDR3 spans 14 amino acids. The germline V gene encodes CDR1 SGHAT and CDR2 FQNNGV. The CDR3 DNA is TGTGCCAGCAGCCTCTTACAGGGACCGGCTGGAGCTTTCTTT. Amino acids: CASSLLQGPAGAFF.

The CDR3 DNA sequence: TGCGCCAGCAGGCCCCAGTTGGGACAGGGCTCTGGAACCAACGTCCTGACTTTC. It is translated as CASRPQLGQGSGTNVLTF. This chain connects TRBV4-1 to TRBJ2-6; TRBD1 matches 9 bases. Germline V gene lookup returns CDR1 MGHRA and CDR2 YSYEKL. This CDR3 is 18 amino acids long. Losses at the gene ends were 6 bases for V and 8 bases for J; bases not matched to a gene: 17.

This clonotype has just a few counts. At one of its ends the junction is not consistent with the germline gene, which may arise from a read error. This chain uses TRBV28 with TRBJ1-2, with 9 bases aligning to TRBD1. Germline CDR1 MDHEN, CDR2 SYDVKM. The CDR3 contains 16 residues. This chain's CDR3 is CASSLYGDRVGYGYIF. Here the CDR3 DNA reads TGTGCCAGCAGTTTATATGGGGACAGGGTCGGCTATGGCTACATCTTC.

This clonotype was observed many times. This chain links TRBV6-2 or TRBV6-3 with TRBJ2-2, with 12 bases lining up with TRBD2. The CDR3 sequence is 17 residues long. V lost 5 bases and J lost 5; bases outside the gene matches: 9. CDR1 is MNHEY and CDR2 is SVGEGT in the germline V gene. The CDR3 reads CASSPAGGLAGTGELFF. The CDR3 DNA reads TGTGCCAGCAGTCCGGCGGGTGGACTAGCGGGGACCGGGGAGCTGTTTTTT.

Remarks on this clonotype: A much larger clone lies a single base off, so this may be a read error. The rearrangement uses TRBV28 and TRBJ1-3; TRBD1 aligns across 7 bases. CDR1 is MDHEN and CDR2 is SYDVKM in the germline V gene. This CDR3 has 17 amino acids. V lost 7 bases and J lost 1; bases outside the gene matches: 13. CDR3 sequence: CASNSMTGSRSGNTIYF. The CDR3 bases are TGTGCCAGCAATTCCATGACAGGGTCGAGATCTGGAAACACCATATATTTT.

This clonotype has ten or more counts. This chain connects TRBV30 to TRBJ2-2; the D gene could be TRBD1 or TRBD2 (5 bases each). With 8 bases removed from V and 0 bases from J, the gap between germline ends came to 10 bases. This CDR3 contains 13 residues. Per germline, CDR1 GTSNPN and CDR2 SVGIG (reference sequence). The CDR3 DNA follows: TGTGCCCGAGGGACGTCGAACACCGGGGAGCTGTTTTTT. Its translation is CARGTSNTGELFF. Full variable domain (outside the CDR3, taken from reference TRBV30 and TRBJ2-2): SQTIHQWPATLVQPVGSPLSLECTVEGTSNPNLYWYRQAAGRGLQLLFYSVGIGQISSEVPQNLSASRPQDRQFILSSKKLLLSDSGFYLCARGTSNTGELFFGEGSRLTVL.

This clonotype was counted only a few times. The junction departs from germline at one end; a sequencing error may be responsible. The rearrangement joins TRBV11-3 to TRBJ1-1, with 7 bases identical to TRBD1. The CDR3 consists of 16 residues. Looked up from germline, CDR1 is SGHNT and CDR2 is YENEEA. The CDR3 loop is CTSSFRDRTLHTEDFF. DNA of the CDR3: TGTACCAGCAGCTTCCGGGACAGAACCCTGCACACTGAAGATTTCTTT.

Turning to this clonotype: The junction departs from the called germline gene at one end, perhaps through a read error. This chain links TRBV11-2 with TRBJ1-2; maybe TRBD1 (5 bases). Germline lookup yields CDR1 SGHAT and CDR2 FQNNGV. This CDR3 has 14 residues. For the CDR3, the DNA is TGTGTCAGCTCGGCGACAGCGGGTAACTATGGCTACACCTTC. This sequence encodes CVSSATAGNYGYTF.

This clonotype was observed once. An end of the junction does not agree with germline; a read error may underlie this. This rearrangement joins TRBV12-3 or TRBV12-4 to TRBJ2-2; D gene ambiguous. The CDR3 is made up of 14 amino acids. The CDR3 region has the DNA TGTGCCAGAAGTTTAATGCTAAACACAGGGGAGCTGTTTTTT. Translating it yields CARSLMLNTGELFF.

A remark on this clonotype: The limits of the CDR3 on the DNA are not certain, so only TCRdb's listed CDR3 is given. This chain links TRBV29-1 with TRBJ1-1; TRBD1, the D gene given by the table, was not confirmed from the DNA. The CDR3 totals 12 residues, both ends included. Germline-derived CDR1 and CDR2 are SQVTM and ANQGSEA. CDR3 sequence reads: CSVGGGNTEALF.

In this sample, this clonotype turned up many times. The chain is built from TRBV28 and TRBJ2-1; D is perhaps TRBD1 or TRBD2 (5 bases each). This CDR3 spans 18 amino acids. The V gene's germline CDR1 is MDHEN and CDR2 SYDVKM. Between the trimmed V and J ends, which lost 7 bases and 9 bases, there was a span of 31 bases. The CDR3 coding sequence is TGTGCCAGCACCCGACCCCTTGGATGGGGGAACCGTCATAGTGAGCAGTTCTTC. Residues: CASTRPLGWGNRHSEQFF.

V and J are TRBV11-2 and TRBJ2-7; the D gene is possibly TRBD1 (7 bases). Germline V gene sequence: CDR1 SGHAT, CDR2 FQNNGV. The CDR3 has 14 residues. The V and J ends lost 5 bases and 4 bases respectively, with 15 bases between them. The CDR3: CASSRTGDWYEQYF. The CDR3 nucleotides read TGTGCCAGCAGCCGAACAGGGGACTGGTACGAGCAGTACTTC.